The TCR beta chain described here comes from a study of T cells in Graves' hyperthyroidism and ophthalmopathy. There were TCR beta CDR3 regions amplified from RNA transcripts. First-round RT-PCR of the TCR CDR3 relied on the HTBI primer set. A single record per CDR3 protein comes from TCRdb applying MiXCR to the multiplex PCR reads. The data contain roughly 510,000 distinct CDR3 sequences, more than 20% of them singletons. This clonotype occurred many times. The trim removed 10 bases at V and 0 bases at J, leaving 9 bases unmatched. The CDR3 is 15 amino acids. The V gene's germline CDR1 is MNHEY and CDR2 SMNVEV (reference sequence).

The source of this sequence is a man aged 18 to 29 with Graves' hyperthyroidism. The sample comprised blood. This chain joins TRBV27 and TRBJ1-1, with 9 bases identical to TRBD1. The CDR3 DNA follows: TGTGCCAACTGTCCGGGACAGGGCCTGAACACTGAAGCTTTCTTT. Encoded protein: CANCPGQGLNTEAFF.